This T cell receptor beta chain was sequenced in a study of blood T cells in healthy people across ages. Study-level background: Template switching recovered approximately one barcoded beta molecule for every two T cells. Regarding the study as a whole: Diversity of TCR beta correlated strongly with naive T cell percentage. Greater diversity and more naive CD4+ cells were seen in long-lived donors than in aged donors.

Then a second PCR, running about 6 to 11 cycles, was carried out with a sample-barcoded 5' primer and a J-beta primer mix. TCRdb itself ran the 5' RACE reads through MiXCR, one entry per CDR3 protein. In the table there are 850,000 to 1,100,000 distinct CDR3 sequences, approximately 38% of which are singletons. CDR1 MNHEY and CDR2 SVGAGI come from the germline V gene. The CDR3 consists of 16 residues. The trim removed 5 bases at V and 3 bases at J, leaving 12 bases unmatched. Turning to this clonotype: Its specificity is not known.

The chain has TRBV6-5 and TRBJ2-7, with TRBD2 identical over 8 bases. The source of this sequence is a man between 18 and 35 years old in good health. The sequenced sample was blood. CDR3 region: CASSPRGGPGFYEQYF. The CDR3 DNA follows: TGTGCCAGCAGTCCCCGGGGGGGGCCGGGTTTCTACGAGCAGTACTTC.